A selection of T cell receptor beta chains follows, all from one sample in a study of glioma-infiltrating T cells. Each CDR3 protein gets one entry after TCRdb re-called the multiplex PCR reads with MiXCR. The table has fewer than 500,000 distinct CDR3 sequences, about two fifths seen once. The specimen was glioma tissue, nonneoplastic brain tissue, or PBMCs (not recorded which). These receptors all come from a human donor with low-grade glioma or glioblastoma, undergoing nonglioma brain surgery, or in good health (not recorded which). CDR3s leave out the opening cysteine and the closing phenylalanine or tryptophan. Clone sizes are given selectively: once, few, many, or a class where the clone is expanded.

TRBJ2-2 | TRBV24-1 | NA | ATSDSGQGATGELF
TRBJ1-5 | TRBV20-1 | many | SARPTGQPQH
TRBJ2-1 | TRBV20-1 | NA | SARDSTQWLDYNEQF
TRBJ2-2 | TRBV4-2 | NA | ASSLRGTTNTGELF
TRBJ1-5 | TRBV6-1 | many | ASRVSSNQPQH
TRBJ2-1 | TRBV6-5 | many | ASTRDRAGEQF
TRBJ2-7 | TRBV15 | once | ATSAPGSAPSYEQY
TRBJ1-6 | TRBV2 | NA | ASSDSVSSYNSPLH
TRBJ2-3 | TRBV7-9 | NA | ASSLGLAGYTDTQY
TRBJ1-2 | TRBV4-2 | NA | ASSQHGGRHGYT
TRBJ2-7 | TRBV6-5 | NA | ASSYSGTDLNEQY
TRBJ2-3 | TRBV6-1 | few | ASSVIRTDTQY
TRBJ2-1 | TRBV6-1 | NA | ASRRTGLAGAVEQF
TRBJ2-1 | TRBV7-9 | NA | ASSLMRTTYNEQF
TRBJ1-2 | TRBV5-1 | many | ASRDQRAGGDGYT
TRBJ2-3 | TRBV6-1 | many | ASATTLAGGMDTQY
TRBJ2-2 | TRBV19 | once | ASSTAGTGELF
TRBJ1-5 | TRBV20-1 | few | SASHGRNQPQH
TRBJ2-1 | TRBV27 | NA | ASSAGTPGYNEQF
TRBJ2-3 | TRBV6-5 | many | ASSYSWLAGWDTQY
TRBJ2-1 | TRBV20-1 | many | SLGGRRYNEQF
TRBJ2-1 | TRBV28 | NA | ASSLAHRDNEQF
TRBJ1-1 | TRBV20-1 | few | SARGLRDRDPTEAF
TRBJ1-2 | TRBV4-1 | NA | ASSQDRFPGYT
TRBJ2-6 | TRBV12-5 | NA | ASGLSEDGANVLT
TRBJ1-5 | TRBV27 | many | ASSLWGSSNQPQH